The sample holds one count of the clone carrying this T cell receptor (beta chain). This entry is derived from a study of blood T cell repertoires in COVID-19. For the study at large: Specimens from acute and convalescent COVID-19 originated in the United States, Italy and Spain. PBMCs, B-cell-depleted T cells, or T cells provided the cDNA or gDNA that made up the material.

This CDR3 region has 16 residues. CDR1 is SNHLY and CDR2 is FYNNEI in the germline V gene. J lost 5 bases, V lost 5 bases, and 10 bases had no gene match. In the original analysis: Amplification of reference gene primers provided the estimated nucleated cell counts. Data came from immunoSEQ multiplex PCR; TCRdb stores just in-frame clones and leaves some out. The V and J calls and the clone size are those of that table, but D and trimming were determined from the DNA. The repertoire holds around 200,000 clones, with about four fifths as singletons. The receptor was derived from a human donor in a cohort sampled during active COVID-19. This chain links TRBV2 with TRBJ2-5; TRBD1 matches at 11 bases. Input material: peripheral blood. The CDR3 protein is CASSQSGTGGRETQYF. In DNA form, the CDR3 reads TGTGCCAGCAGTCAATCCGGGACAGGGGGTAGGGAGACCCAGTACTTC.